This T cell receptor beta chain stems from a study of cytomegalovirus exposure and HLA in healthy donors. Study results and caveats: TCR sequences were mostly rare, though some public TCRs occurred in many donors.

The data were produced by immunoSEQ multiplex PCR, yet TCRdb's version contains in-frame clones alone and is incomplete. The table has about 130,000 clones, just under 85% seen once; the top ten hold roughly 27%. This clone appeared once. No antigen is known for it. Looked up from germline, CDR1 is LNHDA and CDR2 is SQIVND (reference sequence). The CDR3 covers 16 residues. Trimming removed 6 bases from V and 6 bases from J; junction bases left unmatched: 12. The rearrangement links TRBV19 to TRBJ1-5; 9 positions match TRBD1. The clonotype was recovered from a man aged 25-45 years in good health and CMV-seropositive. The sample consisted of PBMCs. Here the CDR3 reads CASSVYGTGNGQPQHF. The CDR3 region has the DNA TGTGCCAGTAGCGTATATGGGACAGGGAACGGTCAGCCCCAGCATTTT.